This is a list of T cell receptor beta chains from one sample in a study of cytomegalovirus exposure and HLA in healthy donors. Assay: immunoSEQ multiplex PCR; the TCRdb copy retains only in-frame clones and omits some. Among 150,000 to 200,000 clones listed, 75% to 85% were seen once. The sequenced sample was PBMCs. These receptors came from a woman in her forties or fifties in good health and CMV-seronegative. CDR3s include the opening cysteine and the closing phenylalanine or tryptophan. The order of the fields is clone size, J gene, CDR3 length, D gene, V gene, CDR3 protein, CDR3 DNA. D genes are given only for firm matches. The size entry is marked missing in some rows and otherwise reads once, few, many or a size class.

size: -
J: TRBJ2-7
length: 13
D: TRBD1
V: TRBV29-1
CDR3: CSAGTGAHYEQYF
DNA: TGCAGCGCCGGGACAGGGGCTCACTACGAGCAGTACTTC

size: -
J: TRBJ2-7
length: 16
D: TRBD1
V: TRBV5-5
CDR3: CASSQDYGTGGYEQYF
DNA: TGCGCCAGCAGCCAAGATTACGGGACAGGGGGCTACGAGCAGTACTTC

size: -
J: TRBJ2-7
length: 13
D: -
V: TRBV28
CDR3: CASRENRAHEQYF
DNA: TGTGCCAGCAGGGAAAACAGGGCCCACGAGCAGTACTTC

size: -
J: TRBJ1-1
length: 15
D: -
V: TRBV27
CDR3: CASSLYPTGNTEAFF
DNA: TGTGCCAGCAGTTTATACCCCACAGGGAACACTGAAGCTTTCTTT

size: -
J: TRBJ1-1
length: 16
D: -
V: TRBV4-3
CDR3: CASSQDEGRAGAEAFF
DNA: TGCGCCAGCAGCCAAGATGAGGGACGGGCGGGGGCTGAAGCTTTCTTT

size: few
J: TRBJ1-1
length: 15
D: TRBD1
V: TRBV7-9
CDR3: CASSPAGGRNTEAFF
DNA: TGTGCCAGCAGCCCTGCAGGGGGCAGGAACACTGAAGCTTTCTTT

size: -
J: TRBJ1-3
length: 12
D: -
V: TRBV2
CDR3: CASTGSGNTIYF
DNA: TGTGCCAGCACGGGGTCGGGAAACACCATATATTTT

size: -
J: TRBJ2-7
length: 13
D: TRBD2
V: TRBV5-6
CDR3: CASSLGRGDEQYF
DNA: TGTGCCAGCAGCTTGGGTCGGGGGGACGAGCAGTACTTC

size: -
J: TRBJ2-2
length: 12
D: TRBD2
V: TRBV19
CDR3: CASRGLAGELFF
DNA: TGTGCCAGTAGAGGACTAGCCGGGGAGCTGTTTTTT

size: -
J: TRBJ2-3
length: 16
D: TRBD1
V: TRBV2
CDR3: CASSEGRQGSTDTQYF
DNA: TGTGCCAGCAGTGAAGGTAGACAGGGATCCACAGATACGCAGTATTTT

size: -
J: TRBJ2-7
length: 16
D: TRBD1
V: TRBV6-5
CDR3: CASSSRTGRSSYEQYF
DNA: TGTGCCAGCAGTTCCAGGACAGGGCGGTCCTCCTACGAGCAGTACTTC

size: -
J: TRBJ1-2
length: 17
D: -
V: TRBV4-2
CDR3: CASSWEGFDTDNYGYTF
DNA: TGTGCCAGCAGCTGGGAGGGTTTTGACACGGACAACTATGGCTACACCTTC

size: -
J: TRBJ2-7
length: 15
D: TRBD2
V: TRBV9
CDR3: CASSTSGSSSYEQYF
DNA: TGTGCCAGCAGCACTAGCGGTTCAAGCTCCTACGAGCAGTACTTC

size: -
J: TRBJ1-6
length: 13
D: TRBD1
V: TRBV14
CDR3: CASSPGQGLALHF
DNA: TGTGCCAGCAGCCCGGGACAGGGTTTAGCCCTCCACTTT

size: -
J: TRBJ2-1
length: 12
D: -
V: TRBV5-4
CDR3: CASSLGQGQQFF
DNA: TGTGCCAGCAGCTTGGGGCAGGGGCAGCAGTTCTTC

size: -
J: TRBJ1-2
length: 15
D: -
V: TRBV7-2
CDR3: CASSLGSGFNYGYTF
DNA: TGTGCCAGCAGCTTAGGCAGCGGATTTAACTATGGCTACACCTTC

size: -
J: TRBJ2-1
length: 20
D: TRBD2
V: TRBV18
CDR3: CASSPRGLAARLDSYNEQFF
DNA: TGTGCCAGCTCGCCCCGCGGACTAGCGGCAAGACTTGACTCCTACAATGAGCAGTTCTTC

size: once
J: TRBJ2-1
length: 17
D: TRBD2
V: TRBV7-6
CDR3: CASSWAGTSGDYNEQFF
DNA: TGTGCCAGCAGCTGGGCCGGGACTAGCGGGGATTACAATGAGCAGTTCTTC

size: -
J: TRBJ2-7
length: 15
D: TRBD1
V: TRBV2
CDR3: CASYGSGTGIYEQYF
DNA: TGTGCCAGCTACGGGTCGGGGACAGGGATCTACGAGCAGTACTTC

size: -
J: TRBJ2-7
length: 13
D: TRBD2
V: TRBV19
CDR3: CASTSGSIHEQYF
DNA: TGTGCCAGTACTAGCGGGAGTATCCACGAGCAGTACTTC

size: -
J: TRBJ2-3
length: 16
D: TRBD1
V: TRBV28
CDR3: CASTGTGMVGTDTQYF
DNA: TGTGCCAGCACCGGGACAGGGATGGTTGGAACAGATACGCAGTATTTT

size: -
J: TRBJ1-6
length: 14
D: -
V: TRBV4-2
CDR3: CASSQDSGNSPLHF
DNA: TGTGCCAGCAGCCAAGATTCAGGGAATTCACCCCTCCACTTT

size: -
J: TRBJ2-3
length: 15
D: TRBD1
V: TRBV7-3
CDR3: CASSDGTGGTDTQYF
DNA: TGTGCCAGCAGCGATGGGACAGGGGGCACAGATACGCAGTATTTT

size: -
J: TRBJ2-5
length: 15
D: TRBD1
V: TRBV7-8
CDR3: CASSTTGTGGETQYF
DNA: TGTGCCAGCAGCACAACCGGGACAGGGGGTGAGACCCAGTACTTC

size: -
J: TRBJ1-2
length: 13
D: TRBD1
V: TRBV7-9
CDR3: CASSQGQVYGYTF
DNA: TGTGCCAGCAGCCAGGGACAGGTCTATGGCTACACCTTC

size: -
J: TRBJ2-7
length: 14
D: -
V: TRBV15
CDR3: CATSRDRLVHEQYF
DNA: TGTGCCACCAGCAGAGATAGACTGGTCCACGAGCAGTACTTC

size: -
J: TRBJ1-2
length: 10
D: -
V: TRBV7-9
CDR3: CSSGGYGYTF
DNA: TGTTCCAGCGGCGGGTATGGCTACACCTTC

size: -
J: TRBJ2-7
length: 13
D: -
V: TRBV5-1
CDR3: CASSLDRAYEQYF
DNA: TGCGCCAGCAGCTTGGACAGGGCCTACGAGCAGTACTTC